The 27 T cell receptor beta chains in this list originate from one sample, sequenced in a study of blood T cell repertoires in COVID-19. This table comes from immunoSEQ multiplex PCR, and its TCRdb copy is limited to in-frame clones, with some not included. Of about 150,000 clones listed, roughly nine tenths were seen once; the top ten hold around 14%. Source material: peripheral blood. All receptors come from a woman in her 40s with acute or convalescent COVID-19.

The V gene is TRBV7-8, the J gene TRBJ1-2, with D possibly being TRBD1 (5 bases). Germline V CDR1 and CDR2: SGHVS, FQNEAQ. Trimming shortened V by 1 base and J by 1 base, and 7 bases separated the two germline ends. The CDR3 runs 14 residues. The CDR3 DNA reads TGTGCCAGCAGCTTAGACAGGCTTAACTATGGCTACACCTTC. Protein product: CASSLDRLNYGYTF.

Remarks on this clone: Other DNA sequences of this sample code for an identical CDR3. The chain joins TRBV19 to TRBJ2-7; D not certain. Trimming left V 5 bases short and J 4 bases short, with 12 bases between. The germline CDR1 and CDR2 sequences are LNHDA and SQIVND (reference sequence). The CDR3 runs to 13 residues. The CDR3 loop reads CASSFAGSYEQYF. The CDR3 nucleotides are TGTGCCAGTAGTTTTGCAGGCTCTTACGAGCAGTACTTC.

CDR3: CASSDRGADSGNTIYF. The CDR3 DNA follows: TGTGCCAGCAGTGACAGGGGGGCCGACTCTGGAAACACCATATATTTT. The chain couples TRBV6-1 to TRBJ1-3; TRBD1 agrees at 7 bases. The CDR3 is 16 amino acids. CDR1 is MNHNS and CDR2 is SASEGT in the germline V gene. With V trimmed by 3 bases and J by 0 bases, 5 bases remained unmatched.

V gene TRBV18 combines with J gene TRBJ2-1; TRBD2 matches 11 bases. CDR1 KGHSH and CDR2 LQKENI come from the germline V gene. Trimming at V came to 6 bases and at J to 4 bases, leaving 8 bases not matched to a gene. This CDR3 has 16 amino acids. The CDR3 spells CASSPLAGGQYNEQFF. CDR3 in DNA: TGTGCCAGCTCCCCGCTAGCGGGGGGACAATACAATGAGCAGTTCTTC.

This clone occurred a few times. The V and J genes are TRBV12-3 or TRBV12-4 and TRBJ1-2; D is unresolved. This CDR3 contains 13 residues. Deletions cut 6 bases from V and 2 bases from J, with 10 bases between. CDR3 sequence (DNA): TGTGCCAGCAGCAATAGAATGAACTATGGCTACACCTTC. It is translated as CASSNRMNYGYTF.

The V call is TRBV27, the J call TRBJ2-7; 8 bases fit TRBD1. Trimming took 4 bases from V and 0 from J; bases not matched to a gene: 5. The CDR3 contains 15 residues. The germline CDR1 and CDR2 sequences are MNHEY and SMNVEV (reference sequence). Written as DNA, the CDR3 is TGTGCCAGCAGTTACGGACAGGGTGGCTCCTACGAGCAGTACTTC. It is translated as CASSYGQGGSYEQYF.

This chain joins TRBV27 and TRBJ2-7; a possible D gene is TRBD1 (6 bases). Trimming shortened V by 8 bases and J by 2 bases, and 19 bases separated the two germline ends. The V gene's germline CDR1 is MNHEY and CDR2 SMNVEV (reference sequence). The length of the CDR3 is 15 residues. CDR3 residues: CASGPGVFLTYEQYF. CDR3 bases: TGTGCCAGCGGACCAGGGGTGTTTTTAACCTACGAGCAGTACTTC.

This clone was detected only once. J is TRBJ2-1 and V is TRBV7-2, with no clear D. The V gene's germline CDR1 is SGHTA and CDR2 FQGNSA. V lost 6 bases, J lost 4 bases, and 4 bases lay in between. The CDR3 sequence is 11 residues long. The CDR3: CASSHYNEQFF. For the CDR3, the DNA is TGTGCCAGCAGTCATTACAATGAGCAGTTCTTC.

In this sample, this clone turned up once. The gene calls are TRBV7-9 and TRBJ2-5; TRBD2 is a possible D gene (6 bases). Germline V lookup: CDR1 SEHNR, CDR2 FQNEAQ (reference sequence). V gave up 5 bases and J gave up 10 bases, with 17 bases separating them. The CDR3 consists of 13 residues. CDR3 sequence (DNA): TGTGCCAGCAGCGTTAGATGGGAGGCTGGCCAGTACTTC. Amino acid sequence: CASSVRWEAGQYF.

The chain combines TRBV27 with TRBJ1-4, with TRBD1 as a possible D gene (6 bases). Trimming took off 1 base at V and 3 bases at J, with 12 bases between the two ends. The germline CDR1 and CDR2 sequences are MNHEY and SMNVEV (reference sequence). This CDR3 has 16 amino acids. The CDR3 loop reads CASSLFRGIANEKLFF. The CDR3 bases are TGTGCCAGCAGTTTATTCAGGGGCATAGCTAATGAAAAACTGTTTTTT.

The rearrangement links TRBV7-9 to TRBJ2-7, with 7 nucleotides matching TRBD1. CDR1 SEHNR and CDR2 FQNEAQ come from the germline V gene (reference sequence). This CDR3 has 15 amino acids. V trimming: 5 bases; J trimming: 0 bases; junction bases outside the gene matches: 7. For the CDR3, the DNA is TGTGCCAGCAGCGTCGACAGGGTATCCTCCTACGAGCAGTACTTC. It is translated as CASSVDRVSSYEQYF.

The chain combines TRBV9 with TRBJ2-1; D is ambiguous. The CDR3 runs 13 residues. V lost 4 bases to trimming and J lost 5 bases, with 10 bases between them. Germline CDR1 SGDLS, CDR2 YYNGEE. The CDR3 nucleotides are TGTGCCAGCAGCTCCGAGATGGACAATGAGCAGTTCTTC. Protein: CASSSEMDNEQFF.

This chain connects TRBV5-1 to TRBJ2-6; D is possibly TRBD1 (6 bases). Germline V gene lookup returns CDR1 SGHRS and CDR2 YFSETQ. The length of the CDR3 is 14 residues. V dropped 7 bases and J dropped 4 bases, with 12 bases sitting between them. The CDR3 coding sequence is TGCGCCAGCGAACAGGGTGCCGGGGCCAACGTCCTGACTTTC. As protein: CASEQGAGANVLTF.

CDR3 sequence: CASSYGQASYEQYF. In nucleotides, the CDR3 is TGTGCCAGCAGTTACGGACAGGCGTCCTACGAGCAGTACTTC. The gene calls are TRBV6-5 and TRBJ2-7; 7 bases line up with TRBD1. The CDR3 totals 14 residues. The V and J ends lost 2 bases and 1 base, in that order; junction bases with no gene match: 2. Germline CDR1 reads MNHEY; CDR2 reads SVGAGI.

The CDR3 is CASSIQEPGNTIYF. CDR3 sequence (DNA): TGTGCCAGCAGCATACAGGAACCTGGAAACACCATATATTTT. This rearrangement joins TRBV6-5 to TRBJ1-3; TRBD1 might be the D (5 bases). V was cut by 6 bases and J by 2 bases, with 11 bases left in between. CDR3 length: 14 amino acids. Germline values: CDR1 MNHEY, CDR2 SVGAGI.

This chain joins TRBV4-2 and TRBJ1-2, with TRBD1 identical over 8 bases. The V gene end was trimmed by 0 bases and the J gene end by 8 bases; junction bases not matched to a gene: 11. The CDR3 runs to 16 residues. Germline V gene lookup returns CDR1 LGHNA and CDR2 YNFKEQ. The CDR3 DNA reads as TGTGCCAGCAGCCAAGATTTAACCGGGACAGGTGGCGGCTACACCTTC. As protein: CASSQDLTGTGGGYTF.

V is TRBV29-1 and J is TRBJ2-2; TRBD2 aligns across 7 bases. The V gene end was trimmed by 6 bases and the J gene end by 0 bases; junction bases not matched to a gene: 4. The CDR3 is 14 residues long. Germline values: CDR1 SQVTM, CDR2 ANQGSEA. The CDR3: CSVRGEANTGELFF. Written as DNA, the CDR3 is TGCAGCGTCCGGGGGGAGGCGAACACCGGGGAGCTGTTTTTT.

Only one count was recorded for this clone. V gene TRBV6-4 combines with J gene TRBJ2-2, with D tentatively TRBD1 (5 bases). V shed 5 bases and J shed 4 bases, with 8 bases lying between them. The CDR3 is 13 amino acids. Germline-derived CDR1 and CDR2 are MRHNA and SNTAGT. This chain's CDR3 is CASSSQGTGELFF. CDR3 nucleotide sequence: TGTGCCAGCAGTAGTCAGGGCACCGGGGAGCTGTTTTTT.

This chain joins TRBV5-5 and TRBJ2-5; D might be TRBD1 (6 bases). The CDR3 totals 13 residues. Trimming pared 2 bases from V and 3 bases from J, leaving 8 bases between. Germline lookup yields CDR1 SGHKS and CDR2 YYEKEE (reference sequence). CDR3: CASSFPGEETQYF. The CDR3 nucleotides are TGTGCCAGCAGCTTCCCAGGGGAAGAGACCCAGTACTTC.

V gene TRBV13 combines with J gene TRBJ2-1; TRBD1 might be the D (5 bases). This CDR3 has 19 residues. Germline V gene sequence: CDR1 PRHDT, CDR2 FYEKMQ (reference sequence). Trimming cost V 5 bases and J 0 bases, with 23 bases left between them. CDR3 bases: TGTGCCAGCAGCCTAGAGCAGGGCATCCCAAGGAGCTCCTACAATGAGCAGTTCTTC. This encodes CASSLEQGIPRSSYNEQFF.

The gene calls are TRBV11-2 and TRBJ1-6, with D hard to call. The CDR3 sequence is 18 residues long. V lost 0 bases, J lost 0 bases, and 12 bases lay in between. Per the germline V gene, CDR1 is SGHAT and CDR2 is FQNNGV. CDR3 amino acids: CASSLEDPTSSYNSPLHF. The CDR3 DNA sequence: TGTGCCAGCAGCTTAGAGGACCCTACTAGCTCCTATAATTCACCCCTCCACTTT. Supplemented by reference TRBV11-2 and TRBJ1-6, the full variable domain reads EAGVAQSPRYKIIEKRQSVAFWCNPISGHATLYWYQQILGQGPKLLIQFQNNGVVDDSQLPKDRFSAERLKGVDSTLKIQPAKLEDSAVYLCASSLEDPTSSYNSPLHFGNGTRLTVT.

The rearrangement uses TRBV7-2 and TRBJ2-4; 9 positions match TRBD2. The CDR3 runs to 17 residues. CDR1 SGHTA and CDR2 FQGNSA come from the germline V gene. The trim removed 1 base at V and 0 bases at J, leaving 4 bases unmatched. CDR3 residues: CASSLVGGRGAKNIQYF. CDR3 coding DNA: TGTGCCAGCAGCTTAGTGGGCGGGAGGGGAGCCAAAAACATTCAGTACTTC.

V usage is TRBV7-9 and J usage is TRBJ2-7; D unclear. This CDR3 is 12 amino acids long. The germline V and J ends were trimmed by 4 bases and 0 bases, with 4 bases remaining between them. CDR1 SEHNR and CDR2 FQNEAQ come from the germline V gene (reference sequence). The CDR3 is CASSSNSYEQYF. DNA for the CDR3: TGTGCCAGCAGCTCAAACTCCTACGAGCAGTACTTC.

Turning to this clone: One end of the junction is discordant with germline, which a read error may explain. The chain has TRBV7-7 and TRBJ2-1, with TRBD2 matching over 10 bases. Germline CDR1 and CDR2: SSHAT and FNYEAQ (reference sequence). The CDR3 is 16 residues long. The DNA for the CDR3 is TGTGCTAGCAGCTTAGCGGGGCCTAGCGGGAGCAATGAGCAGTTCTTC. Translated: CASSLAGPSGSNEQFF.

This chain links TRBV27 with TRBJ1-1; 7 bases agree with TRBD1. Germline CDR1 and CDR2: MNHEY and SMNVEV (reference sequence). The CDR3 loop spans 20 amino acids. With 5 bases clipped from V and 4 bases from J, the junction kept 25 bases outside the gene matches. The CDR3 region is CASSPLAPMSPGQVSTEAFF. The DNA for the CDR3 is TGTGCCAGCAGTCCCCTTGCCCCCATGTCCCCAGGACAGGTCAGCACTGAAGCTTTCTTT.

A single count supports this clone. The chain couples TRBV29-1 to TRBJ2-7, with TRBD2 as a possible D gene (7 bases). CDR3 length: 12 residues. Germline assignment: CDR1 SQVTM and CDR2 ANQGSEA. V shed 5 bases and J shed 5 bases, with 13 bases lying between them. The DNA for the CDR3 is TGCAGCGTTACACCGGGGGGCAACGAGCAGTACTTC. As protein: CSVTPGGNEQYF.

This sequence joins TRBV11-3 and TRBJ2-3, with 9 bases fitting TRBD2. The CDR3 has 16 amino acids. Per germline, CDR1 SGHNT and CDR2 YENEEA. V trimming: 1 base; J trimming: 2 bases; junction bases outside the gene matches: 4. This chain's CDR3 is CASSLATSGVTDTQYF. CDR3 DNA: TGTGCCAGCAGCTTAGCGACTAGCGGAGTCACAGATACGCAGTATTTT.